The T cell receptor beta chain under discussion was sequenced for a study of T cell changes during pregnancy in multiple sclerosis. The data were produced by immunoSEQ multiplex PCR, yet TCRdb's version contains in-frame clones alone and is incomplete. The sample lists about 100,000 clones, approximately 94% seen once, with around 0.9% in the top ten. This clone was picked up one time. The TCR comes from a female donor with multiple sclerosis, enrolled in a pregnancy study. The sequencing used peripheral blood, collected before pregnancy.

CDR3: CASSDTIQGSADTQYF. The CDR3 DNA reads TGTGCCAGCAGTGATACCATTCAGGGGTCGGCAGATACGCAGTATTTT. V and J are TRBV2 and TRBJ2-3; D is perhaps TRBD1 (6 bases). The CDR3 is 16 amino acids. Germline V gene lookup returns CDR1 SNHLY and CDR2 FYNNEI. Trimming pared 3 bases from V and 4 bases from J, leaving 17 bases between.